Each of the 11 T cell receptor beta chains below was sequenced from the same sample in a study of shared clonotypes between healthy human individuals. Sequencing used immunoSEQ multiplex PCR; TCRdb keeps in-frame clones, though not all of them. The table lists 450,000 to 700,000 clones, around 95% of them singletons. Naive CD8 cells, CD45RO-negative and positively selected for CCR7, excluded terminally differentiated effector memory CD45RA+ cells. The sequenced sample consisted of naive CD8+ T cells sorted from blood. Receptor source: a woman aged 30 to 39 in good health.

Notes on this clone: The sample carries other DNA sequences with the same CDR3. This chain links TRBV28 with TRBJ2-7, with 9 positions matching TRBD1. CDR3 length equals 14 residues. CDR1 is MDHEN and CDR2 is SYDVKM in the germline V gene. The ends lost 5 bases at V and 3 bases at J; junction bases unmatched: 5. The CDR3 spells CASSLQGANYEQYF. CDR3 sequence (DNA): TGTGCCAGCAGTCTACAGGGGGCTAACTACGAGCAGTACTTC.

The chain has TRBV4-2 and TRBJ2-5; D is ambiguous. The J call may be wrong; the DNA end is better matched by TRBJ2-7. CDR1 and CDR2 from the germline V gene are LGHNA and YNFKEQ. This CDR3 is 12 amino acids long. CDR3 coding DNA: TGTGCCAGCAGCCATACAAAGAACGAGCAGTACTTC. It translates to CASSHTKNEQYF.

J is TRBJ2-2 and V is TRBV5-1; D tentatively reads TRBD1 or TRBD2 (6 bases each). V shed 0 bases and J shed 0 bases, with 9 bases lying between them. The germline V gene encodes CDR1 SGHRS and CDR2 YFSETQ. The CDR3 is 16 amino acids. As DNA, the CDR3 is TGCGCCAGCAGCTTGGAGGGGGGAGCGAACACCGGGGAGCTGTTTTTT. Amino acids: CASSLEGGANTGELFF.

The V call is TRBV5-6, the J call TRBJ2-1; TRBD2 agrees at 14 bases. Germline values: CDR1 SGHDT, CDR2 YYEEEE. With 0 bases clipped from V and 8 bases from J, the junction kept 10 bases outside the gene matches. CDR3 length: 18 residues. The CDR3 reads CASSLGAVGTSGRYEQFF. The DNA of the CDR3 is TGTGCCAGCAGCTTGGGGGCGGTGGGGACTAGCGGGAGATATGAGCAGTTCTTC.

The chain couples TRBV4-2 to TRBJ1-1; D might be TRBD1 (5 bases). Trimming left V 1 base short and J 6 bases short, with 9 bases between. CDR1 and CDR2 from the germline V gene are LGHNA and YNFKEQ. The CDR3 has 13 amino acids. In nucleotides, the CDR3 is TGTGCCAGCAGCCAAGGGGGGGGAGCTGAAGCTTTCTTT. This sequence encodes CASSQGGGAEAFF.

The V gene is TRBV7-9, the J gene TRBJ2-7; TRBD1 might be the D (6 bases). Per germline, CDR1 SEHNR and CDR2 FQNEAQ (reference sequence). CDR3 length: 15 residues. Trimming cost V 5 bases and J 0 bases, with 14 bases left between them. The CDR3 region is CASSRPDSNSYEQYF. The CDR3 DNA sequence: TGTGCCAGCAGCCGTCCGGACAGCAACTCCTACGAGCAGTACTTC.

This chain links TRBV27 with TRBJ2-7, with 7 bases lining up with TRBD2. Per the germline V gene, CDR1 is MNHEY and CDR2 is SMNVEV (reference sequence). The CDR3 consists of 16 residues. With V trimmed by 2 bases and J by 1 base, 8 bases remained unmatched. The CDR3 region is CASSLSPLALSYEQYF. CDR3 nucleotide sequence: TGTGCCAGCAGTTTAAGCCCACTAGCGTTATCCTACGAGCAGTACTTC.

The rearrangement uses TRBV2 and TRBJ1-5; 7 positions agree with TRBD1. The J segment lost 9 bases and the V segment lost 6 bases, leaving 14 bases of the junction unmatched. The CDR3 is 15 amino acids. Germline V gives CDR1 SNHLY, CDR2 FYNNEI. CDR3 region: CASRMGQGGISPQHF. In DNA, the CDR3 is TGTGCCAGCAGGATGGGTCAGGGGGGTATCTCGCCCCAGCATTTT.

The CDR3, as DNA: TGTGCCAGCAGCTTGGGCCCAGACAGGGGTGAAAAACTGTTTTTT. This translates into CASSLGPDRGEKLFF. V and J are TRBV13 and TRBJ1-4; 8 bases match TRBD1. J was trimmed by 7 bases and V by 3 bases; bases with no gene match: 7. CDR1 is PRHDT, CDR2 FYEKMQ, per germline (reference sequence). The CDR3 sequence is 15 residues long.

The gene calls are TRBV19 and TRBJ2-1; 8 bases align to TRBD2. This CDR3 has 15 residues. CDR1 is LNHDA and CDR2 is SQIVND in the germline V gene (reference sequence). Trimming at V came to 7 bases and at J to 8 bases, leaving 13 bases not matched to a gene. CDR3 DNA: TGTGCCAGTATCGACGGGACTAGAAGTCGTCATGAGCAGTTCTTC. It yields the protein CASIDGTRSRHEQFF.

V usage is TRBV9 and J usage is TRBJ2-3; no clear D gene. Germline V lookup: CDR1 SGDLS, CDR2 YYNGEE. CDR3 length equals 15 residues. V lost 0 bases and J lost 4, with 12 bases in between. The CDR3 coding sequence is TGTGCCAGCAGCGTAGGGAGCGCTGGGGCAGATACGCAGTATTTT. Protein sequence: CASSVGSAGADTQYF.